This entry lists 3 T cell receptor beta chains sequenced from one sample in a study of blood T cell repertoires in COVID-19. Profiled with immunoSEQ multiplex PCR; TCRdb holds only in-frame clones, not every one. The repertoire consists of around 130,000 clones, with just under 80% occurring once and the leading ten covering under 20%. The sequenced material came from peripheral blood. The receptor set was obtained from a man aged 60 to 69 with active or convalescent COVID-19.

This clone was picked up a small number of times. The chain links TRBV29-1 to TRBJ1-1; 9 bases match TRBD1. The trim removed 6 bases at V and 0 bases at J, leaving 8 bases unmatched. Germline CDR1 reads SQVTM; CDR2 reads ANQGSEA. The CDR3 extends over 15 amino acids. The CDR3 DNA reads TGCAGCGTCATCCGGGACAGGGTCATGAACACTGAAGCTTTCTTT. Encoded protein: CSVIRDRVMNTEAFF. Based on the CDR3 plus reference TRBV29-1 and TRBJ1-1, the full variable domain is SAVISQKPSRDICQRGTSLTIQCQVDSQVTMMFWYRQQPGQSLTLIATANQGSEATYESGFVIDKFPISRPNLTFSTLTVSNMSPEDSSIYLCSVIRDRVMNTEAFFGQGTRLTVV.

V is TRBV7-2 and J is TRBJ2-1; no firm D call. Germline V CDR1 and CDR2: SGHTA, FQGNSA. The V gene lost 1 base and the J gene lost 4 bases, with 5 bases spanning the gap. This CDR3 is built from 13 residues. The CDR3 nucleotides read TGTGCCAGCAGCTTAGTACTATACAATGAGCAGTTCTTC. Protein product: CASSLVLYNEQFF. The whole variable domain, filled in from reference TRBV7-2 and TRBJ2-1, reads GAGVSQSPSNKVTEKGKDVELRCDPISGHTALYWYRQSLGQGLEFLIYFQGNSAPDKSGLPSDRFSAERTGGSVSTLTIQRTQQEDSAVYLCASSLVLYNEQFFGPGTRLTVL.

The V gene is TRBV3-1 (or the pseudogene TRBV3-2), the J gene TRBJ2-2; 7 nucleotides align to TRBD2. CDR3 length equals 16 residues. From germline, CDR1 is LGHDT and CDR2 YNNKEL (reference sequence). V dropped 1 base and J dropped 2; count of bases not matched to a gene: 4. The chain's CDR3 is CASSQAASGNTGELFF. The CDR3 DNA is TGTGCCAGCAGCCAAGCCGCTAGCGGAAACACCGGGGAGCTGTTTTTT.